Each of the 32 T cell receptor beta chains below was sequenced from the same sample in a study of CD8 T cells in Susac syndrome. An amount of RNA that ranged from 0.5 to 1 ug was reverse transcribed with random hexamers. TCRdb re-called the immunoSEQ multiplex PCR reads with MiXCR, one entry per CDR3 protein. The sample shows about 190,000 distinct CDR3 sequences, 95% of them seen only once. Sequencing was done on a sample of CD4+ T cells from PBMCs. The receptors here all came from a human donor with Susac syndrome.

As DNA, the CDR3 is TGCAGTGCTAGAGCCCTAGCGGGGGGGCCGAGCACAGATACGCAGTATTTT. Translation gives CSARALAGGPSTDTQYF. This chain uses TRBV20-1 with TRBJ2-3; 12 nucleotides match TRBD2. The V gene's germline CDR1 is DFQATT and CDR2 SNEGSKA (reference sequence). This CDR3 has 17 amino acids. V gave up 1 base and J gave up 0 bases; unmatched junction bases: 5.

This chain joins TRBV7-2 and TRBJ2-1, with TRBD1 matching over 7 bases. This CDR3 region has 13 residues. Germline V gene data show CDR1 as SGHTA and CDR2 as FQGNSA. Trimming removed 5 bases from V and 6 bases from J; junction bases left unmatched: 4. CDR3 loop: CASSKDRFNEQFF. DNA for the CDR3: TGTGCCAGCAGCAAGGACAGGTTCAATGAGCAGTTCTTC.

The chain carries TRBV7-2 and TRBJ2-3; 8 nucleotides agree with TRBD2. The CDR3 contains 15 residues. V lost 5 bases, J lost 1 base, and 5 bases stayed unmatched. Per germline, CDR1 SGHTA and CDR2 FQGNSA. The CDR3 bases are TGTGCCAGCAGCCTAAACGGGGGGGGCACAGATACGCAGTATTTT. It is translated as CASSLNGGGTDTQYF.

This clonotype was picked up a small number of times. V and J are TRBV5-1 and TRBJ2-3, with D unresolved. The V gene lost 1 base and the J gene lost 6 bases, with 6 bases spanning the gap. Germline CDR1 and CDR2: SGHRS and YFSETQ. The CDR3 contains 12 residues. CDR3 loop: CASSLKGDTQYF. CDR3 nucleotide sequence: TGCGCCAGCAGCTTGAAGGGCGATACGCAGTATTTT.

This chain links TRBV30 with TRBJ1-5; D may be TRBD1 (5 bases). Germline values: CDR1 GTSNPN, CDR2 SVGIG (reference sequence). The V end was cut by 1 base, the J end by 6 bases, with 10 bases between. The CDR3 spans 13 residues. The CDR3 nucleotides read TGTGCCTGGAGTGAAGGGGTCAGTCAGCCCCAGCATTTT. This codes for CAWSEGVSQPQHF.

This chain connects TRBV12-3 or TRBV12-4 to TRBJ2-1; no reliable D call. The CDR3 has 14 residues. Deletions cut 3 bases from V and 4 bases from J, with 10 bases between. Here the CDR3 reads CASSFPSLYNEQFF. The CDR3 DNA reads TGTGCCAGCAGTTTCCCCTCTTTATACAATGAGCAGTTCTTC.

The chain couples TRBV30 to TRBJ1-1; possibly TRBD1 for D (6 bases). CDR1 is GTSNPN and CDR2 is SVGIG in the germline V gene (reference sequence). Trimming removed 2 bases at V and 8 bases at J, with 15 bases between. The CDR3 runs 13 residues. The CDR3 loop reads CAWSSTGLKEAFF. DNA of the CDR3: TGTGCCTGGAGTTCGACAGGATTGAAAGAAGCTTTCTTT.

V usage is TRBV12-3 or TRBV12-4 and J usage is TRBJ2-1; 7 bases are shared with TRBD1. Trimming removed 7 bases from V and 8 bases from J; junction bases left unmatched: 17. The CDR3 extends over 16 amino acids. DNA for the CDR3: TGTGCCAGCACCCTCTACCCCCGACAGGGCAGGCATGAGCAGTTCTTC. It is translated as CASTLYPRQGRHEQFF.

V gene TRBV6-4 combines with J gene TRBJ1-5, with D possibly being TRBD1 (6 bases). The CDR3 consists of 15 residues. The germline CDR1 and CDR2 sequences are MRHNA and SNTAGT. Trimming left V 8 bases short and J 4 bases short, with 18 bases between. The CDR3 protein is CASSLYGGLNQPQHF. Written as DNA, the CDR3 is TGTGCCAGCTCTCTGTACGGGGGGCTTAATCAGCCCCAGCATTTT.

V and J are TRBV28 and TRBJ2-7; the D gene could be TRBD1 or TRBD2 (6 bases each). Trimming left V 4 bases short and J 3 bases short, with 22 bases between. The CDR3 loop spans 17 amino acids. Germline V gene lookup returns CDR1 MDHEN and CDR2 SYDVKM. CDR3 DNA: TGTGCCAGCAGTTCAGGGGCCTCGGAGGGGGTTGGCTACGAGCAGTACTTC. Protein sequence: CASSSGASEGVGYEQYF.

The V gene is TRBV27, the J gene TRBJ1-4; maybe TRBD1 (6 bases). Looked up from germline, CDR1 is MNHEY and CDR2 is SMNVEV (reference sequence). CDR3 length equals 14 residues. Trimming removed 5 bases at V and 3 bases at J, with 10 bases between. Here the CDR3 DNA reads TGTGCCAGCAGTGTGGGGGCGGCTAATGAAAAACTGTTTTTT. Its protein product is CASSVGAANEKLFF.

V is TRBV9 and J is TRBJ1-3, with a tentative D call TRBD1 (5 bases). Germline lookup yields CDR1 SGDLS and CDR2 YYNGEE. With 0 bases removed from V and 4 bases from J, the gap between germline ends came to 8 bases. The CDR3 runs 14 residues. The CDR3 loop is CASSVGGLGNTIYF. CDR3 DNA: TGTGCCAGCAGCGTAGGGGGACTCGGAAACACCATATATTTT. Full variable domain (rest looked up from reference TRBV9 and TRBJ1-3): DSGVTQTPKHLITATGQRVTLRCSPRSGDLSVYWYQQSLDQGLQFLIQYYNGEERAKGNILERFSAQQFPDLHSELNLSSLELGDSALYFCASSVGGLGNTIYFGEGSWLTVV.

The chain carries TRBV7-9 and TRBJ2-2, with D unresolved. This CDR3 has 12 residues. V was clipped by 6 bases and J by 5 bases, with 7 bases between them. Germline V CDR1 and CDR2: SEHNR, FQNEAQ (reference sequence). The CDR3 sequence: CASRELTGELFF. DNA of the CDR3: TGTGCCAGCAGGGAGCTTACCGGGGAGCTGTTTTTT.

The rearrangement uses TRBV7-3 and TRBJ2-3, with 7 bases that match TRBD1. This CDR3 has 15 residues. V was clipped by 2 bases and J by 1 base; unmatched bases: 3. Per the germline V gene, CDR1 is SGHTA and CDR2 is FQGTGA. The CDR3 reads CASSLDRDGTDTQYF. CDR3 DNA sequence: TGTGCCAGCAGCTTAGACAGGGACGGCACAGATACGCAGTATTTT.

The rearrangement links TRBV12-3 or TRBV12-4 to TRBJ2-5; 10 positions match TRBD2. The V and J ends lost 6 bases and 4 bases, in that order; junction bases with no gene match: 8. This CDR3 is 15 amino acids long. In DNA, the CDR3 is TGTGCCAGCAGAGACGGGACTAGCGAGGTAGAGACCCAGTACTTC. Translation: CASRDGTSEVETQYF.

The chain recombines TRBV18 with TRBJ1-1; TRBD1 matches 7 bases. CDR3 length equals 13 residues. V gave up 6 bases and J gave up 5 bases; unmatched junction bases: 6. Germline lookup yields CDR1 KGHSH and CDR2 LQKENI. Written as DNA, the CDR3 is TGTGCCAGCTCTCCTACAGGGGTAACTGAAGCTTTCTTT. It translates to CASSPTGVTEAFF. The full variable domain, in which reference TRBV18 and TRBJ1-1 provide the parts outside the CDR3, is NAGVMQNPRHLVRRRGQEARLRCSPMKGHSHVYWYRQLPEEGLKFMVYLQKENIIDESGMPKERFSAEFPKEGPSILRIQQVVRGDSAAYFCASSPTGVTEAFFGQGTRLTVV.

This clonotype was picked up one time. The gene calls are TRBV14 and TRBJ1-2; D gene ambiguous. V was trimmed by 4 bases and J by 4 bases, leaving 10 bases between them. CDR1 and CDR2 (germline): SGHDN, FVKESK. CDR3 length: 13 amino acids. CDR3 amino acids: CASSREGPYGYTF. The CDR3 DNA reads as TGTGCCAGCAGCCGAGAGGGCCCCTATGGCTACACCTTC. The full variable domain, in which reference TRBV14 and TRBJ1-2 provide the parts outside the CDR3, is EAGVTQFPSHSVIEKGQTVTLRCDPISGHDNLYWYRRVMGKEIKFLLHFVKESKQDESGMPNNRFLAERTGGTYSTLKVQPAELEDSGVYFCASSREGPYGYTFGSGTRLTVV.

The chain joins TRBV14 to TRBJ2-5, with D hard to call. The CDR3 length is 12 residues. Germline V CDR1 and CDR2: SGHDN, FVKESK. The ends were cut back, 3 bases at V and 5 bases at J, with 7 bases in the middle. This CDR3 reads CASSHFWETQYF. The DNA of the CDR3 is TGTGCCAGCAGCCATTTCTGGGAGACCCAGTACTTC. The full variable domain, its missing parts supplied by reference TRBV14 and TRBJ2-5, is EAGVTQFPSHSVIEKGQTVTLRCDPISGHDNLYWYRRVMGKEIKFLLHFVKESKQDESGMPNNRFLAERTGGTYSTLKVQPAELEDSGVYFCASSHFWETQYFGPGTRLLVL.

The chain recombines TRBV30 with TRBJ2-4; TRBD2 might be the D (6 bases). The CDR3 loop spans 18 amino acids. Between the trimmed V and J ends, which lost 1 base and 0 bases, there was a span of 19 bases. Germline CDR1 reads GTSNPN; CDR2 reads SVGIG (reference sequence). This CDR3 reads CAWSGGVPNLLAKNIQYF. DNA for the CDR3: TGTGCCTGGAGTGGCGGGGTCCCCAACCTACTAGCCAAAAACATTCAGTACTTC.

This clonotype was seen once. The chain employs TRBV29-1 and TRBJ1-1, with 7 bases that match TRBD1. The CDR3 consists of 13 residues. The V gene end was trimmed by 6 bases and the J gene end by 2 bases; junction bases not matched to a gene: 6. Germline V gene data show CDR1 as SQVTM and CDR2 as ANQGSEA. The DNA for the CDR3 is TGCAGCGTCCGTGGACAGGTTAACACTGAAGCTTTCTTT. Its protein is CSVRGQVNTEAFF.

V and J are TRBV28 and TRBJ1-2; a possible D gene is TRBD1 (5 bases). CDR3 size: 14 residues. Trimming removed 4 bases at V and 4 bases at J, with 13 bases between. Germline V gives CDR1 MDHEN, CDR2 SYDVKM. In nucleotides, the CDR3 is TGTGCCAGCAGTTCGGCGGGACCGATCTATGGCTACACCTTC. Protein sequence: CASSSAGPIYGYTF.

This chain connects TRBV29-1 to TRBJ1-2; D not resolved. Germline V gene sequence: CDR1 SQVTM, CDR2 ANQGSEA. This CDR3 has 11 residues. Trimming cost V 3 bases and J 8 bases, with 10 bases left between them. CDR3 coding DNA: TGCAGCGTTGATCGGGTTGGCGGCTACACCTTC. Its translation: CSVDRVGGYTF.

The rearrangement uses TRBV28 and TRBJ1-5; possibly TRBD1 for D (6 bases). The CDR3 totals 14 residues. Trimming left V 6 bases short and J 4 bases short, with 13 bases between. CDR1 and CDR2 from the germline V gene are MDHEN and SYDVKM. The DNA for the CDR3 is TGTGCCAGCAGAAACGACAGGAGTAATCAGCCCCAGCATTTT. This translates into CASRNDRSNQPQHF. Full variable domain (outside the CDR3, taken from reference TRBV28 and TRBJ1-5): DVKVTQSSRYLVKRTGEKVFLECVQDMDHENMFWYRQDPGLGLRLIYFSYDVKMKEKGDIPEGYSVSREKKERFSLILESASTNQTSMYLCASRNDRSNQPQHFGDGTRLSIL.

J is TRBJ2-5 and V is TRBV6-2 or TRBV6-3, with 13 bases lining up with TRBD2. This CDR3 is built from 16 residues. The V and J ends lost 4 bases and 4 bases, in that order; junction bases with no gene match: 6. Germline V gene data show CDR1 as MNHEY and CDR2 as SVGEGT. The CDR3 nucleotides are TGTGCCAGCAGTTCTCCGACTAGCGGGGGGAGAGAGACCCAGTACTTC. This translates into CASSSPTSGGRETQYF.

The chain uses TRBV10-3 and TRBJ1-1; unclear D gene. This CDR3 region has 13 residues. Germline CDR1 and CDR2: ENHRY and SYGVKD. The V end was cut by 7 bases, the J end by 1 base, with 10 bases between. The DNA for the CDR3 is TGTGCCATCACTGAAGGAGAGAACACTGAAGCTTTCTTT. This translates into CAITEGENTEAFF.

The rearrangement joins TRBV6-2 or TRBV6-3 to TRBJ2-2; D unclear. The V gene lost 4 bases and the J gene lost 3 bases, with 12 bases spanning the gap. The length of the CDR3 is 15 residues. Germline V gives CDR1 MNHEY, CDR2 SVGEGT. CDR3 in amino acids: CASSFFGQYTGELFF. The CDR3 DNA reads as TGTGCCAGCAGTTTCTTCGGGCAGTACACCGGGGAGCTGTTTTTT.

CDR3 nucleotides: TGTGCCCTGCGACTGGAAGTCGAAAAACTGTTTTTT. The encoded protein is CALRLEVEKLFF. The rearrangement uses TRBV30 and TRBJ1-4; D unresolved. Trimming left V 8 bases short and J 8 bases short, with 15 bases between. Germline V gene data show CDR1 as GTSNPN and CDR2 as SVGIG (reference sequence). The CDR3 has 12 amino acids.

This clonotype came up once. The chain joins TRBV9 to TRBJ1-5; TRBD1 might be the D (5 bases). CDR3 length equals 12 residues. Germline CDR1 reads SGDLS; CDR2 reads YYNGEE. V was trimmed by 7 bases and J by 8 bases, leaving 13 bases between them. In DNA form, the CDR3 reads TGTGCCAGCGGGACTGTAGTGGAGCCCCAGCATTTT. Amino acid sequence: CASGTVVEPQHF.

The chain couples TRBV18 to TRBJ2-3; no firm D call. The germline gives CDR1 KGHSH, CDR2 LQKENI. The CDR3 extends over 12 amino acids. V was pared by 3 bases and J by 4 bases, with 5 bases between. The CDR3 reads CASSPLPDTQYF. The CDR3, as DNA: TGTGCCAGCTCACCCCTTCCAGATACGCAGTATTTT.

This chain links TRBV30 with TRBJ2-2; 9 bases line up with TRBD2. Trimming took 0 bases from V and 5 from J; bases not matched to a gene: 4. In germline, CDR1 is GTSNPN, CDR2 SVGIG (reference sequence). The length of the CDR3 is 15 residues. CDR3 protein: CAWSVLSGGTGELFF. In DNA, the CDR3 is TGTGCCTGGAGTGTTCTTAGCGGGGGAACCGGGGAGCTGTTTTTT.

The rearrangement links TRBV6-6 to TRBJ2-7; D call uncertain. V was cut by 0 bases and J by 6 bases, with 6 bases left in between. CDR3 length: 12 amino acids. Looked up from germline, CDR1 is MNHNY and CDR2 is SVGAGI (reference sequence). Here the CDR3 DNA reads TGTGCCAGCAGTTACTCAGGGATCGAGCAGTACTTC. Translating gives CASSYSGIEQYF.

The rearrangement uses TRBV4-1 and TRBJ2-7; D not certain. From germline, CDR1 is MGHRA and CDR2 YSYEKL. Deletions cut 0 bases from V and 0 bases from J, with 9 bases between. The CDR3 has 15 amino acids. CDR3 amino acids: CASSQERLNSYEQYF. In nucleotides, the CDR3 is TGCGCCAGCAGCCAAGAGAGGTTGAACTCCTACGAGCAGTACTTC.